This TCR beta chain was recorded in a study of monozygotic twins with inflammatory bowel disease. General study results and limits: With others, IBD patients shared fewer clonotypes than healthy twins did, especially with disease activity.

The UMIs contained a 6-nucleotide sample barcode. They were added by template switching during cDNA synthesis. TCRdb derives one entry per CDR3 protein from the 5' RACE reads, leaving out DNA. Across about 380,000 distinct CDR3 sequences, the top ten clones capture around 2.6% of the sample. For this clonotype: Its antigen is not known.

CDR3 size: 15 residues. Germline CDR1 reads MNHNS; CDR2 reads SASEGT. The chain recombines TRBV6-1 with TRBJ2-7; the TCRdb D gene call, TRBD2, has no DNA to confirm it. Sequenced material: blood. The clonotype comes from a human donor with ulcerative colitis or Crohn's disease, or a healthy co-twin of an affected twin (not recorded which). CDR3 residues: CASLPWEGWENEQYF.